This T cell receptor beta chain emerged from a study of T cell responses to AZD1222 COVID-19 vaccine. The data were produced by immunoSEQ multiplex PCR, yet TCRdb's version contains in-frame clones alone and is incomplete. The sample consists of about 120,000 clones, 80% to 90% of them appearing once. Germline V CDR1 and CDR2: KGHSH, LQKENI. With V trimmed by 2 bases and J by 11 bases, 9 bases remained unmatched. This CDR3 comprises 14 residues. Concerning this clone itself: The antigen remains undetermined.

Study-wide results and caveats: Donors were mostly white British, more females; clonal diversity possibly underestimated.

This receptor was identified in an adult in good health. The chain carries TRBV18 and TRBJ2-1, with 7 bases identical to TRBD2. The starting material was peripheral blood, obtained on day 0 of AZD1222 vaccination. CDR3 sequence reads: CASSPSPAGGKQFF. CDR3 in DNA: TGTGCCAGCTCACCATCCCCGGCCGGGGGGAAGCAGTTCTTC.